The rows below give T cell receptor beta chains drawn from one sample of a study of cytomegalovirus exposure and HLA in healthy donors. TCRdb's table, derived via immunoSEQ multiplex PCR, lists solely in-frame clones and lacks some. Among under 150,000 clones listed, around three quarters were seen once. Sequencing was done on a sample of PBMCs. These TCRs come from a man aged 35 to 55 in good health and CMV-seropositive. CDR3s include the opening cysteine and the closing phenylalanine or tryptophan. D genes are given only for firm matches. Rows give clone size only sometimes, using once, few, many, or a class for an expanded clone.

v_gene,d_gene,abundance,j_gene,CDR3aa,CDR3nt
TRBV19,TRBD1,NA,TRBJ2-1,CASSIQGVYNEQFF,TGTGCCAGTAGTATACAGGGGGTCTACAATGAGCAGTTCTTC
TRBV19,TRBD1,few,TRBJ1-4,CASSNRGRHATNEKLFF,TGTGCCAGTAGTAACAGGGGGCGTCACGCAACTAATGAAAAACTGTTTTTT
TRBV5-1,NA,NA,TRBJ2-2,CASSLPPLTGELFF,TGCGCCAGCAGCCTACCGCCCCTCACCGGGGAGCTGTTTTTT
TRBV28,TRBD1,NA,TRBJ1-2,CASSLAGTGNVGYTF,TGTGCCAGCAGTTTGGCCGGGACAGGGAACGTTGGCTACACCTTC
TRBV6-5,NA,NA,TRBJ2-5,CASSYSTSSEETQYF,TGTGCCAGCAGTTACTCGACGTCTAGCGAAGAGACCCAGTACTTC
TRBV6-6,NA,NA,TRBJ1-1,CASSPPQGVNTEAFF,TGTGCCAGCAGTCCACCACAGGGTGTGAACACTGAAGCTTTCTTT
TRBV5-1,NA,once,TRBJ2-3,CASSLNREPDTQYF,TGCGCCAGCAGCTTGAACAGGGAGCCAGATACGCAGTATTTT
TRBV7-7,TRBD2,NA,TRBJ2-5,CASSFNREAKETQYF,TGTGCCAGCAGCTTTAACCGGGAGGCGAAGGAGACCCAGTACTTC
TRBV28,TRBD1,NA,TRBJ1-2,CASTGDRAVYGYTF,TGTGCCAGCACGGGGGACAGGGCGGTGTATGGCTACACCTTC
TRBV30,TRBD1,NA,TRBJ2-2,CAWSRPRTGGRTGELFF,TGTGCCTGGAGCCGACCCCGGACAGGGGGCCGCACCGGGGAGCTGTTTTTT
TRBV10-3,NA,NA,TRBJ1-1,CAISERGNTEAFF,TGTGCCATCAGTGAAAGGGGGAACACTGAAGCTTTCTTT
TRBV9,NA,few,TRBJ1-1,CASSATGLGTEAFF,TGTGCCAGCAGCGCCACAGGGTTGGGCACTGAAGCTTTCTTT
TRBV6-1,NA,NA,TRBJ2-2,CASTPRVDGELFF,TGTGCCAGCACCCCCAGGGTAGACGGGGAGCTGTTTTTT
TRBV6-4,NA,once,TRBJ2-2,CASRPQLATGELFF,TGTGCCAGCAGACCACAACTAGCCACCGGGGAGCTGTTTTTT
TRBV10-2,TRBD2,NA,TRBJ2-3,CASSDRLARDTQYF,TGCGCCAGCAGTGACCGACTAGCGAGGGATACGCAGTATTTT
TRBV6-5,NA,NA,TRBJ2-1,CASSLVPATYNEQFF,TGTGCCAGCAGTCTAGTCCCCGCCACCTACAATGAGCAGTTCTTC
TRBV6-1,NA,NA,TRBJ1-5,CASSEAGGAGNQPQHF,TGTGCCAGCAGTGAAGCGGGTGGGGCAGGGAACCAGCCCCAGCATTTT
TRBV5-1,NA,NA,TRBJ2-7,CASSSKRQGRRDEQYF,TGCGCCAGCAGCTCAAAACGGCAGGGCAGGAGGGACGAGCAGTACTTC
TRBV19,TRBD1,once,TRBJ2-7,CASRTGTGEQYF,TGTGCCAGTAGAACCGGGACAGGAGAGCAGTACTTC
TRBV30,TRBD1,NA,TRBJ2-5,CAWSVWTGAAQETQYF,TGTGCCTGGAGTGTGTGGACAGGGGCCGCGCAAGAGACCCAGTACTTC
TRBV6-6,TRBD1,NA,TRBJ1-3,CASSWGQGGSGNTIYF,TGTGCCAGCAGTTGGGGACAGGGAGGGTCCGGAAACACCATATATTTT
TRBV2,NA,NA,TRBJ2-4,CASRLADIQYF,TGTGCCAGCAGACTAGCAGACATTCAGTACTTC
TRBV4-3,NA,few,TRBJ2-7,CASSQDAQGSPYEQYF,TGCGCCAGCAGCCAAGATGCCCAGGGGTCCCCTTACGAGCAGTACTTC
TRBV28,TRBD2,NA,TRBJ2-7,CASRKLAGLYEQYF,TGTGCCAGCAGGAAATTAGCGGGGCTCTACGAGCAGTACTTC
TRBV6-5,NA,NA,TRBJ1-5,CASSHSGDQPQHF,TGTGCCAGCAGTCACAGCGGGGATCAGCCCCAGCATTTT
TRBV10-3,NA,NA,TRBJ2-3,CASHPGVSTDTQYF,TGTGCCAGCCACCCAGGGGTCAGCACAGATACGCAGTATTTT
TRBV7-9,TRBD1,NA,TRBJ1-6,CASSFMGQGNSPLHF,TGTGCCAGCAGCTTCATGGGACAGGGAAATTCACCCCTCCACTTT
TRBV9,NA,NA,TRBJ2-7,CASSVDLAGPEQYF,TGTGCCAGCAGCGTAGACCTCGCGGGGCCCGAGCAGTACTTC
TRBV11-2,NA,NA,TRBJ1-1,CASSWGRGNWDTEAFF,TGTGCCAGCAGCTGGGGGCGCGGCAATTGGGACACTGAAGCTTTCTTT
TRBV18,NA,NA,TRBJ2-3,CASSPRTGAGNTQYF,TGTGCCAGCTCACCACGAACAGGTGCGGGGAATACGCAGTATTTT
TRBV9,NA,NA,TRBJ1-1,CACGGMNTEAFF,TGTGCCTGCGGGGGCATGAACACTGAAGCTTTCTTT
TRBV15,NA,NA,TRBJ2-7,CATSRGGASSYEQYF,TGTGCCACCAGCAGGGGCGGGGCGAGCTCCTACGAGCAGTACTTC
TRBV13,TRBD2,NA,TRBJ2-7,CASSSLAGADYEQYF,TGTGCCAGCAGCAGTCTAGCGGGAGCGGACTACGAGCAGTACTTC
TRBV7-2,TRBD2,NA,TRBJ2-1,CASSKGGAGEAYNEQFF,TGTGCCAGCAGCAAGGGGGGAGCGGGAGAGGCCTACAATGAGCAGTTCTTC
TRBV7-9,NA,NA,TRBJ2-1,CASSLGFLESSYNEQFF,TGTGCCAGCAGCTTAGGGTTCCTAGAAAGCTCCTACAATGAGCAGTTCTTC
TRBV5-1,TRBD2,few,TRBJ2-7,CASSREGISYEQYF,TGCGCCAGCTCCCGGGAGGGGATCTCCTACGAGCAGTACTTC
TRBV9,TRBD1,NA,TRBJ1-4,CASSPPGQGFEEKLFF,TGTGCCAGCAGCCCACCCGGACAGGGTTTTGAGGAAAAACTGTTTTTT
TRBV5-1,TRBD1,once,TRBJ2-7,CASSSGQGATYEQYF,TGCGCCAGCAGCTCGGGACAGGGGGCAACCTACGAGCAGTACTTC
TRBV19,NA,NA,TRBJ2-1,CASSMEGSSYNEQFF,TGTGCCAGTAGTATGGAGGGTAGCTCCTACAATGAGCAGTTCTTC
TRBV6-1,NA,NA,TRBJ1-1,CASSPSGITEAFF,TGTGCCAGCAGCCCCTCAGGTATTACTGAAGCTTTCTTT
TRBV16,TRBD1,few,TRBJ2-7,CASSQSGGSYEQYF,TGTGCCAGCAGCCAGTCAGGGGGCTCCTACGAGCAGTACTTC
TRBV10-1,NA,NA,TRBJ2-7,CASRRNPYEQYF,TGCGCCAGCAGGCGGAACCCCTACGAGCAGTACTTC
TRBV7-8,NA,NA,TRBJ2-7,CASSLARVRTVYEQYF,TGTGCCAGCAGCTTAGCGAGGGTCCGGACGGTCTACGAGCAGTACTTC
TRBV19,TRBD1,NA,TRBJ1-5,CASSLDRAQHF,TGTGCCAGTTCTCTCGACAGGGCCCAGCATTTT
TRBV7-2,NA,NA,TRBJ1-1,CASIPYDTEAFF,TGTGCCAGCATCCCCTACGACACTGAAGCTTTCTTT
TRBV9,NA,NA,TRBJ2-3,CASSLGAGASTDTQYF,TGTGCCAGCAGCCTAGGGGCAGGGGCCAGCACAGATACGCAGTATTTT
TRBV5-4,NA,NA,TRBJ1-2,CASTPFGGVIDGYTF,TGTGCCAGCACCCCTTTCGGGGGTGTGATCGATGGCTACACCTTC
TRBV29-1,TRBD1,few,TRBJ2-7,CSVATGTGVSGSYEQYF,TGCAGCGTTGCAACCGGGACAGGGGTATCAGGTTCCTACGAGCAGTACTTC
TRBV7-9,TRBD2,NA,TRBJ2-1,CASSLRASGSDSYNEQFF,TGTGCCAGCAGCTTAAGGGCTAGCGGGAGCGATTCCTACAATGAGCAGTTCTTC
TRBV5-4,NA,NA,TRBJ1-3,CASSIAGGLSGNTIYF,TGTGCCAGCAGCATCGCCGGGGGGCTTTCTGGAAACACCATATATTTT
TRBV5-4,NA,NA,TRBJ1-1,CASSIGTTNTEAFF,TGTGCCAGCAGCATTGGGACAACGAACACTGAAGCTTTCTTT
TRBV28,TRBD1,NA,TRBJ2-7,CASNWDSSYEQYF,TGTGCCAGCAACTGGGACAGCTCCTACGAGCAGTACTTC
TRBV19,NA,once,TRBJ2-2,CASSIGGRAGELFF,TGTGCCAGTAGTATTGGGGGCAGGGCCGGGGAGCTGTTTTTT
TRBV7-9,NA,NA,TRBJ2-7,CSSSPSGVGYEQYF,TGTTCCAGCAGCCCCTCAGGGGTGGGCTACGAGCAGTACTTC
TRBV19,TRBD1,NA,TRBJ1-5,CASKTGGNQPQHF,TGTGCCAGTAAAACAGGGGGGAATCAGCCCCAGCATTTT
TRBV27,TRBD1,once,TRBJ1-1,CASSSSGTGGFEAFF,TGTGCCAGCAGTTCCTCCGGGACAGGGGGCTTTGAAGCTTTCTTT
TRBV7-2,NA,few,TRBJ2-5,CASSFYQETQYF,TGTGCCAGCAGCTTTTATCAAGAGACCCAGTACTTC